The T cell receptor (beta chain) described here comes from a study of T cell responses to AZD1222 COVID-19 vaccine. The assay was immunoSEQ multiplex PCR, and TCRdb's table has in-frame clones only and misses some. The sample lists 150,000 to 200,000 clones; just over 90% were seen once. The CDR3 sequence is 17 residues long. V gave up 4 bases and J gave up 0 bases; unmatched junction bases: 12. Germline V gene lookup returns CDR1 SGHNT and CDR2 YYREEE (reference sequence). This receptor was identified in an adult who received the AZD1222 COVID-19 vaccine. Sample: peripheral blood, taken 28 days after the second AZD1222 dose. This chain joins TRBV5-4 and TRBJ1-1; the match to TRBD1 covers 7 bases. Here the CDR3 reads CASSPDRRGPLNTEAFF. The DNA of the CDR3 is TGTGCCAGCAGCCCGGACAGGAGGGGGCCTTTGAACACTGAAGCTTTCTTT.